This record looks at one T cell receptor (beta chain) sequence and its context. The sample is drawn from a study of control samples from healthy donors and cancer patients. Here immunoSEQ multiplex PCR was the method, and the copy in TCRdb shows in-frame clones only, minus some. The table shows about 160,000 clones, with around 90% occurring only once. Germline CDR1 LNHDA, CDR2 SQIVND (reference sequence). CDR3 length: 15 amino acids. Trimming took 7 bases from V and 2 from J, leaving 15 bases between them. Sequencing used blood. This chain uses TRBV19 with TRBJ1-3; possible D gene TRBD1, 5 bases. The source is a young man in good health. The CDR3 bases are TGTGCCAGTATCCAAAACTGGGGCACTGGAAACACCATATATTTT. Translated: CASIQNWGTGNTIYF.